This T cell receptor beta chain was sequenced for a study of cytomegalovirus exposure and HLA in healthy donors. Deletions cut 4 bases from V and 0 bases from J, with 12 bases between. The CDR3 totals 16 residues. Per germline, CDR1 SNHLY and CDR2 FYNNEI. Data came from immunoSEQ multiplex PCR; TCRdb stores just in-frame clones and leaves some out. The table records roughly 63,000 clones, around 90% of them present only once. The V gene is TRBV2, the J gene TRBJ2-2; tentative D call: TRBD1 (6 bases). The material sequenced was PBMCs. This sequence was found in a woman between 18 and 29 years old in good health and CMV-seronegative. The CDR3 region is CASSGRTETNTGELFF. The CDR3 DNA reads as TGTGCCAGCAGTGGACGGACAGAGACGAACACCGGGGAGCTGTTTTTT.